A single sample is the source of the 27 T cell receptor beta chains below, sequenced in a study of early T cells in non-severe SARS-CoV-2 infection (dated by TCRdb to about 2021). To prepare the library, 5' RACE was applied. The sequencer was a NextSeq 500. TCRdb cleaned the public reads at Q25 with fastp, built clones with MiXCR and kept in-frame beta chains. Each entry merges the rows of one CDR3 protein and shows their most common DNA and genes. Across this sample there are about 70,000 distinct CDR3 sequences, with around 12% seen only once. The top ten clonotypes cover roughly 15% of the sample. The sample was whole blood, taken at baseline. These TCRs come from an adult who was a healthcare worker with PCR-confirmed SARS-CoV-2 infection or an uninfected control (not recorded which). The donor label of this sample is uncertain.

This clonotype was detected a few times. A single base separates this from a much larger clone, so it may be a read error. This chain connects TRBV15 to TRBJ2-2, with a weak D call TRBD2 (6 bases). Germline values: CDR1 LNHNV, CDR2 YYDKDF (reference sequence). The CDR3 runs to 12 residues. The CDR3 is CVTSAGPGELFF. CDR3 in DNA: TGTGTCACCAGCGCGGGACCCGGGGAGCTGTTTTTT.

The genes are TRBV3-1 and TRBJ2-7, with 8 bases that match TRBD1. From germline, CDR1 is LGHDT and CDR2 YNNKEL (reference sequence). The junction had 10 bases not matched to a gene; V was cut back by 0 bases and J by 3 bases. The CDR3 runs 17 residues. CDR3 in amino acids: CASSQETWDRLNYEQYF. CDR3 DNA sequence: TGTGCCAGCAGCCAAGAAACCTGGGACAGGCTAAACTACGAGCAGTACTTC.

In its sample, this clonotype was seen a few times. The chain couples TRBV3-1 to TRBJ1-1; perhaps TRBD1 as D (6 bases). Per germline, CDR1 LGHDT and CDR2 YNNKEL (reference sequence). Trimming removed 4 bases from V and 5 bases from J, with 17 bases in between. This CDR3 region has 15 residues. Here the CDR3 DNA reads TGTGCCAGCAGCCCGATACAGGGAAGTGCTACTGAAGCTTTCTTT. This gives the protein CASSPIQGSATEAFF. Combining the CDR3 with reference TRBV3-1 and TRBJ1-1 gives the whole variable domain DTAVSQTPKYLVTQMGNDKSIKCEQNLGHDTMYWYKQDSKKFLKIMFSYNNKELIINETVPNRFSPKSPDKAHLNLHINSLELGDSAVYFCASSPIQGSATEAFFGQGTRLTVV.

This clonotype was seen repeatedly, ten times or more. CDR3: CASSPSYSNQPQHF. CDR3 sequence (DNA): TGTGCCAGCTCACCAAGTTATAGCAATCAGCCCCAGCATTTT. The chain is built from TRBV18 and TRBJ1-5, with D hard to call. Germline CDR1 is KGHSH and CDR2 is LQKENI. The CDR3 has 14 amino acids. With 2 bases removed from V and 0 bases from J, the gap between germline ends came to 5 bases.

This clonotype was picked up a small number of times. CDR3 DNA: TGTGCCAGCCTTAGCGGGGCCAACACCGGGGAGCTGTTTTTT. Protein: CASLSGANTGELFF. This chain uses TRBV2 with TRBJ2-2, with TRBD2 identical over 8 bases. The CDR3 is made up of 14 amino acids. Trimming took 8 bases from V and 2 from J; bases not matched to a gene: 4. Germline CDR1 and CDR2: SNHLY and FYNNEI.

In this sample, this clonotype turned up many times. The J gene is TRBJ1-5, the V gene TRBV4-1; the D is unclear. Trimming removed 1 base from V and 0 bases from J, with 7 bases in between. The germline CDR1 and CDR2 sequences are MGHRA and YSYEKL. The CDR3 runs to 15 residues. CDR3 nucleotide sequence: TGCGCCAGCAGCCAAGCTCTGTATAGCAATCAGCCCCAGCATTTT. Protein: CASSQALYSNQPQHF.

The chain uses TRBV4-1 and TRBJ1-1; D is unclear. The CDR3 length is 17 residues. Germline V lookup: CDR1 MGHRA, CDR2 YSYEKL. V lost 4 bases, J lost 0 bases, and 18 bases lay in between. The CDR3 sequence: CASSPEVGQPMNTEAFF. DNA for the CDR3: TGCGCCAGCAGCCCCGAAGTTGGGCAGCCGATGAACACTGAAGCTTTCTTT.

Points on this clonotype: Given a much more abundant clone one base away, this may be a read error. CDR3 DNA sequence: TGTGCCAGCAGGACAGGGGCCCTCCGCGGAACCTTC. Translated, it gives CASRTGALRGTF. The chain links TRBV6-2 or TRBV6-3 to TRBJ1-2; 8 nucleotides align to TRBD1. The CDR3 is 12 amino acids. With V trimmed by 6 bases and J by 14 bases, 11 bases remained unmatched. From germline, CDR1 is MNHEY and CDR2 SVGEGT.

This clonotype was observed a few times. The genes are TRBV7-8 and TRBJ2-7; 8 nucleotides agree with TRBD2. With 5 bases clipped from V and 3 bases from J, the junction kept 12 bases outside the gene matches. The CDR3 runs to 16 residues. The germline V gene encodes CDR1 SGHVS and CDR2 FQNEAQ. The CDR3 here is CASSLNPGLVFYEQYF. CDR3 nucleotides: TGTGCCAGCAGCCTCAACCCGGGACTAGTCTTCTACGAGCAGTACTTC.

This chain uses TRBV5-1 with TRBJ2-3; a possible D gene is TRBD2 (7 bases). The CDR3 is 17 residues long. Trimming shortened V by 6 bases and J by 3 bases, and 23 bases separated the two germline ends. The germline V gene has CDR1 SGHRS and CDR2 YFSETQ. Here the CDR3 reads CASTRGGGGVGTDTQYF. The CDR3 DNA sequence: TGCGCCAGCACCCGCGGAGGGGGGGGCGTTGGAACAGATACGCAGTATTTT.

This clonotype was seen only a few times. The rearrangement uses TRBV12-3 or TRBV12-4 and TRBJ2-5; D gene ambiguous. V lost 5 bases, J lost 5 bases, and 12 bases lay in between. The CDR3 contains 13 residues. The CDR3 DNA sequence: TGTGCCAGCAGTCGCCGTGGAATTGAGACCCAGTACTTC. Its translation: CASSRRGIETQYF.

The V and J genes are TRBV7-3 and TRBJ2-3, with D possibly being TRBD1 or TRBD2 (6 bases each). This CDR3 contains 16 residues. V was shortened by 3 bases and J by 7 bases, with 20 bases between the two germline ends. The germline V gene encodes CDR1 SGHTA and CDR2 FQGTGA. The CDR3: CASSFNRGGTSNTQYF. The CDR3 DNA follows: TGTGCCAGCAGCTTCAATCGAGGGGGGACATCTAATACGCAGTATTTT.

V gene TRBV9 combines with J gene TRBJ2-1; D remains unclear. Trimming cost V 0 bases and J 0 bases, with 4 bases left between them. Germline V gene data show CDR1 as SGDLS and CDR2 as YYNGEE. CDR3 size: 14 residues. CDR3 nucleotides: TGTGCCAGCAGCGTAGAGGGCTCCTACAATGAGCAGTTCTTC. Translating it yields CASSVEGSYNEQFF.

This clonotype was seen more than once but under ten times. The V gene is TRBV18, the J gene TRBJ2-1, with D possibly TRBD1 on 6 matching bases. Germline V gives CDR1 KGHSH, CDR2 LQKENI. V was pared by 0 bases and J by 4 bases, with 16 bases between. The CDR3 sequence is 17 residues long. The CDR3, as DNA: TGTGCCAGCTCACCACCCGACAGGAAAGTTCTTTACAATGAGCAGTTCTTC. Amino acid sequence: CASSPPDRKVLYNEQFF.

The chain has TRBV6-5 and TRBJ2-7, with 7 bases lining up with TRBD1. In germline, CDR1 is MNHEY, CDR2 SVGAGI. This CDR3 spans 13 amino acids. Trimming at V came to 5 bases and at J to 5 bases, leaving 6 bases not matched to a gene. CDR3 nucleotide sequence: TGTGCCAGCAGTCGACAGGGTGGCAACGAGCAGTACTTC. Protein product: CASSRQGGNEQYF.

V usage is TRBV19 and J usage is TRBJ2-1; no definite D call. The germline V gene encodes CDR1 LNHDA and CDR2 SQIVND (reference sequence). V was cut by 1 base and J by 0 bases, with 7 bases left in between. The CDR3 spans 15 residues. Here the CDR3 reads CASSIVPLSYNEQFF. CDR3 bases: TGTGCCAGTAGTATAGTGCCGCTCTCCTACAATGAGCAGTTCTTC.

This clonotype showed up many times. J is TRBJ2-3 and V is TRBV7-3, with 11 bases identical to TRBD2. The CDR3 covers 16 residues. Per the germline V gene, CDR1 is SGHTA and CDR2 is FQGTGA. J gave up 6 bases and V 5 bases, and 10 bases lay outside the gene matches. Here the CDR3 reads CASSMGTSGGRDTQYF. The CDR3 nucleotides are TGTGCCAGCAGCATGGGAACTAGCGGGGGCCGGGATACGCAGTATTTT.

This clonotype was counted only a few times. The V gene is TRBV11-3, the J gene TRBJ2-5, with D tentatively TRBD1 (6 bases). The length of the CDR3 is 14 residues. Germline CDR1 SGHNT, CDR2 YENEEA. Trimming took 5 bases from V and 5 from J, leaving 15 bases between them. CDR3 nucleotide sequence: TGTGCCAGCAGCAAGAACAGGGCGGTGGAGACCCAGTACTTC. Translation gives CASSKNRAVETQYF.

This clonotype was recorded many times. This chain joins TRBV9 and TRBJ2-3; 12 bases line up with TRBD2. J lost 4 bases, V lost 0 bases, and 15 bases had no gene match. The CDR3 contains 20 residues. Germline-derived CDR1 and CDR2 are SGDLS and YYNGEE. DNA for the CDR3: TGTGCCAGCAGCGTAGAAGCCCTAGCGGGAGGGCCGTTAAGGGCAGATACGCAGTATTTT. It encodes CASSVEALAGGPLRADTQYF. The whole variable domain, remainder taken from reference TRBV9 and TRBJ2-3, is DSGVTQTPKHLITATGQRVTLRCSPRSGDLSVYWYQQSLDQGLQFLIQYYNGEERAKGNILERFSAQQFPDLHSELNLSSLELGDSALYFCASSVEALAGGPLRADTQYFGPGTRLTVL.

This chain links TRBV13 with TRBJ2-7; D is undetermined. This CDR3 region has 14 residues. Per the germline V gene, CDR1 is PRHDT and CDR2 is FYEKMQ (reference sequence). Trimming pared 4 bases from V and 0 bases from J, leaving 10 bases between. CDR3: CASSSSMSSYEQYF. CDR3 DNA sequence: TGTGCCAGCAGCTCCTCCATGAGCTCCTACGAGCAGTACTTC.

This clonotype was seen many times. J is TRBJ2-3 and V is TRBV7-8, with D uncertain. The CDR3 runs to 15 residues. Deletions cut 5 bases from V and 0 bases from J, with 12 bases between. Germline CDR1 SGHVS, CDR2 FQNEAQ. CDR3 sequence reads: CASSPGRSSTDTQYF. The CDR3 DNA reads TGTGCCAGCAGCCCCGGACGGTCTAGCACAGATACGCAGTATTTT.

This chain uses TRBV10-3 with TRBJ2-3; 7 positions agree with TRBD1. Trimming took 4 bases from V and 4 from J; bases not matched to a gene: 17. The CDR3 totals 18 residues. Germline lookup yields CDR1 ENHRY and CDR2 SYGVKD. CDR3 sequence (DNA): TGTGCCATCAGTGGCCGAAAGGGGGCCAGCATCTACCCAGATACGCAGTATTTT. It yields the protein CAISGRKGASIYPDTQYF.

This clonotype was counted a few times. CDR3 sequence: CATSRDRTLLGLHF. CDR3 in DNA: TGTGCCACCAGCAGAGATCGGACGCTCTTGGGCCTCCACTTT. The V and J genes are TRBV15 and TRBJ1-6; no clear D. The CDR3 consists of 14 residues. The V gene's germline CDR1 is LNHNV and CDR2 YYDKDF (reference sequence). Trimming left V 0 bases short and J 15 bases short, with 15 bases between.

V usage is TRBV12-3 or TRBV12-4 and J usage is TRBJ1-1; D ambiguous. The length of the CDR3 is 12 residues. V lost 2 bases and J lost 3, with 4 bases in between. The CDR3 loop is CASSLRYTEAFF. CDR3 nucleotide sequence: TGTGCCAGCAGTTTAAGGTACACTGAAGCTTTCTTT.

The chain has TRBV6-2 or TRBV6-3 and TRBJ1-5; TRBD1 might be the D (6 bases). The CDR3 loop spans 15 amino acids. With 10 bases removed from V and 0 bases from J, the gap between germline ends came to 16 bases. CDR1 MNHEY and CDR2 SVGEGT come from the germline V gene. The CDR3, as DNA: TGTGCCACCCGAGAGGGGACATTTAGCAATCAGCCCCAGCATTTT. Protein sequence: CATREGTFSNQPQHF.

This clonotype was seen ten or more times. The rearrangement links TRBV11-3 to TRBJ2-3, with a weak D call TRBD1 (6 bases). CDR1 and CDR2 from the germline V gene are SGHNT and YENEEA. V lost 5 bases to trimming and J lost 5 bases, with 14 bases between them. The CDR3 covers 14 residues. The CDR3 region has the DNA TGTGCCAGCAGCCTACAGGGCTTAATAGATACGCAGTATTTT. Residues: CASSLQGLIDTQYF.

V and J are TRBV11-2 and TRBJ2-5; maybe TRBD2 (5 bases). Germline V lookup: CDR1 SGHAT, CDR2 FQNNGV. Between the trimmed V and J ends, which lost 0 bases and 4 bases, there was a span of 6 bases. CDR3 size: 13 residues. CDR3 region: CASSLERGETQYF. CDR3 nucleotides: TGTGCCAGCAGCTTAGAACGGGGAGAGACCCAGTACTTC.